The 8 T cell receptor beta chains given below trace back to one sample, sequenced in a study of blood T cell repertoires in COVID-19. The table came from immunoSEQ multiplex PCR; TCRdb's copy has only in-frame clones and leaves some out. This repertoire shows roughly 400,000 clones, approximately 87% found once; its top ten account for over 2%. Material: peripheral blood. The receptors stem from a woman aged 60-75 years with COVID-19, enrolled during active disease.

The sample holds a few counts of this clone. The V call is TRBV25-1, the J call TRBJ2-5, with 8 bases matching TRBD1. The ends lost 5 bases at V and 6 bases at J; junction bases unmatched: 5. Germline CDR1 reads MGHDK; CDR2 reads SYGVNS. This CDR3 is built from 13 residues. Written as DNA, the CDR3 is TGTGCCAGCAGTCCGACAGGGGACCAGACCCAGTACTTC. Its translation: CASSPTGDQTQYF. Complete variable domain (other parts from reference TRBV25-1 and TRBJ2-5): EADIYQTPRYLVIGTGKKITLECSQTMGHDKMYWYQQDPGMELHLIHYSYGVNSTEKGDLSSESTVSRIRTEHFPLTLESARPSHTSQYLCASSPTGDQTQYFGPGTRLLVL.

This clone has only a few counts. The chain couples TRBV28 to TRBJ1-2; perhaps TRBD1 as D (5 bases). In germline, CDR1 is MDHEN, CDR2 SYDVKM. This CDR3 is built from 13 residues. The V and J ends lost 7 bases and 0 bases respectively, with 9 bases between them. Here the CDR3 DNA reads TGTGCCAGCATGGGGGGAGCTAACTATGGCTACACCTTC. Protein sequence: CASMGGANYGYTF.

The CDR3: CASRPTSDTGELFF. The DNA for the CDR3 is TGTGCCAGCAGGCCCACTAGTGACACCGGGGAGCTGTTTTTT. The chain uses TRBV7-9 and TRBJ2-2; a possible D gene is TRBD2 (5 bases). The CDR3 has 14 residues. V dropped 6 bases and J dropped 3 bases, with 11 bases sitting between them. Germline assignment: CDR1 SEHNR and CDR2 FQNEAQ (reference sequence). Based on the CDR3 plus reference TRBV7-9 and TRBJ2-2, the full variable domain is DTGVSQNPRHKITKRGQNVTFRCDPISEHNRLYWYRQTLGQGPEFLTYFQNEAQLEKSRLLSDRFSAERPKGSFSTLEIQRTEQGDSAMYLCASRPTSDTGELFFGEGSRLTVL.

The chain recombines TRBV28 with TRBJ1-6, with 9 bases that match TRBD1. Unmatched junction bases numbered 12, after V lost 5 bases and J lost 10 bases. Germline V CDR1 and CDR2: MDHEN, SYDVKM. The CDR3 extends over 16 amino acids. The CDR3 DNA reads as TGTGCCAGCAGTATTAGGGGACAGGGAAATAGCTCACCCCTCCACTTT. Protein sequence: CASSIRGQGNSSPLHF.

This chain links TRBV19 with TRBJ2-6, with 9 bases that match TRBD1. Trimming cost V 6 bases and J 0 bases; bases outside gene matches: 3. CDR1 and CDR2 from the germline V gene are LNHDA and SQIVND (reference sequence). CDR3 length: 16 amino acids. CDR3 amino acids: CASRRTGDSGANVLTF. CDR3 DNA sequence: TGTGCCAGTAGACGGACAGGGGACTCTGGGGCCAACGTCCTGACTTTC.

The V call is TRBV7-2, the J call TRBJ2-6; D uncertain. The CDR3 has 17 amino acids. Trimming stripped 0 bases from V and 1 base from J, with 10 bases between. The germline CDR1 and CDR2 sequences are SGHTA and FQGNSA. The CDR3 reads CASSLAFRSSGANVLTF. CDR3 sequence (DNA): TGTGCCAGCAGCTTAGCTTTCAGGTCGTCTGGGGCCAACGTCCTGACTTTC.

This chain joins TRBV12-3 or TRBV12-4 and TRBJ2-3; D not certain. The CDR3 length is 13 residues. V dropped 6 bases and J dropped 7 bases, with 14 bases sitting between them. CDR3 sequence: CASRPSPYHTQYF. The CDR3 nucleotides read TGTGCCAGCAGGCCGAGCCCCTATCATACGCAGTATTTT.

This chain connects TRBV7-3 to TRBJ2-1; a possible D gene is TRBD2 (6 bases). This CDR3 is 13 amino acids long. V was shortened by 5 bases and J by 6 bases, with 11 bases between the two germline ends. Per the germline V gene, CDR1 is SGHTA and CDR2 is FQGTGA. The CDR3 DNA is TGTGCCAGCAGCGGAGGGGCCCTCAATGAGCAGTTCTTC. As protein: CASSGGALNEQFF.